Listed below are T cell receptor beta chains from one sample, sequenced in a study of OX40 agonist ivuxolimab in advanced cancers. The repertoire was sequenced with immunoSEQ multiplex PCR; TCRdb's copy has only in-frame clones and lacks some. The sample has tens of thousands of clones, under 90% seen once; the top ten hold over 1.5%. The specimen comprised CD4+ or CD8+ T cells sorted from blood, sampled in a trial of the OX40 agonist ivuxolimab. The source is an adult with an advanced solid tumor such as melanoma, head and neck, liver or kidney cancer. CDR3s include the opening cysteine and the closing phenylalanine or tryptophan. The D gene is left open where the match is weak. Not every row has a clone size; where given, it reads once, few, many or a size class.

j_gene | abundance | v_gene | d_gene | CDR3aa | CDR3nt
TRBJ2-5 | NA | TRBV5-1 | TRBD2 | CASSVTSGRGETQYF | TGCGCCAGCAGCGTTACTAGCGGGAGAGGGGAGACCCAGTACTTC
TRBJ1-2 | NA | TRBV27 | NA | CASSTESLLGLGYGYTF | TGTGCCAGCAGTACCGAGAGTCTTTTGGGTCTAGGGTATGGCTACACCTTC
TRBJ1-5 | NA | TRBV15 | NA | CATSRDQGQPQHF | TGTGCCACCAGCAGAGATCAGGGTCAGCCCCAGCATTTT
TRBJ2-1 | NA | TRBV27 | TRBD1 | CATRPGQGKGNEQFF | TGTGCCACCCGACCCGGACAGGGGAAAGGCAATGAGCAGTTCTTC
TRBJ2-7 | NA | TRBV4-1 | NA | CASSQGPGWEQYF | TGCGCCAGCAGCCAAGGCCCAGGGTGGGAGCAGTACTTC
TRBJ2-7 | once | TRBV10-2 | TRBD2 | CASSERRGGAYEQYF | TGCGCCAGCAGTGAGAGACGGGGGGGGGCCTACGAGCAGTACTTC
TRBJ2-3 | NA | TRBV19 | NA | CASSMLGSKTDTQYF | TGTGCCAGTAGTATGCTGGGATCGAAGACAGATACGCAGTATTTT
TRBJ2-5 | NA | TRBV5-1 | NA | CASSLREETQYF | TGCGCCAGCAGCTTAAGGGAAGAGACCCAGTACTTC
TRBJ2-3 | once | TRBV14 | TRBD1 | CASSQARGRGTDTQYF | TGTGCCAGCAGCCAAGCGAGGGGGCGTGGCACAGATACGCAGTATTTT
TRBJ1-5 | NA | TRBV7-2 | NA | CASSLVWTAEQPQHF | TGTGCCAGCAGCTTAGTGTGGACAGCCGAGCAGCCCCAGCATTTT
TRBJ2-7 | NA | TRBV5-6 | NA | CASRQTGRSYEQYF | TGTGCCAGCAGACAAACTGGACGGTCCTACGAGCAGTACTTC
TRBJ1-3 | NA | TRBV6-5 | NA | CASSYSSRLGNTIYF | TGTGCCAGCAGTTACTCGAGCCGTCTTGGAAACACCATATATTTT
TRBJ1-4 | NA | TRBV5-1 | NA | CASRNTGQATNEKLFF | TGCGCCAGCAGAAATACAGGCCAAGCAACTAATGAAAAACTGTTTTTT
TRBJ2-1 | once | TRBV4-1 | TRBD2 | CASSRDSREGLYEQFF | TGCGCCAGCAGCCGCGATTCGCGGGAGGGCCTTTATGAGCAGTTCTTC
TRBJ1-3 | NA | TRBV14 | NA | CASSPLGTTAGNTIYF | TGTGCCAGCAGCCCCTTAGGGACAACGGCTGGAAACACCATATATTTT
TRBJ1-4 | NA | TRBV23-1 | NA | CASSQPPRSDEKLFF | TGCGCCAGCAGTCAACCGCCCCGATCGGATGAAAAACTGTTTTTT
TRBJ2-3 | NA | TRBV25-1 | NA | CASSDPGPSTDTQYF | TGTGCCAGCAGTGATCCGGGACCTAGCACAGATACGCAGTATTTT
TRBJ1-5 | NA | TRBV2 | NA | CASRRGEEWGNQPQHF | TGTGCCAGCAGGAGGGGGGAAGAATGGGGCAATCAGCCCCAGCATTTT
TRBJ2-1 | NA | TRBV11-2 | NA | CASSSLTGSQNEQFF | TGTGCCAGCAGCTCTCTGACCGGGAGTCAGAATGAGCAGTTCTTC
TRBJ1-5 | medium-sized | TRBV4-1 | NA | CASSQDLLGPQHF | TGCGCCAGCAGCCAAGACCTATTGGGGCCCCAGCATTTT
TRBJ2-7 | few | TRBV29-1 | NA | CSVESPYEQYF | TGCAGCGTTGAATCCCCATACGAGCAGTACTTC
TRBJ2-4 | NA | TRBV7-2 | NA | CASSSSGFVAKNIQYF | TGTGCCAGCAGCTCCTCGGGTTTTGTAGCCAAAAACATTCAGTACTTC
TRBJ2-5 | NA | TRBV2 | NA | CASTRLKQETQYF | TGTGCCAGCACCCGACTGAAGCAAGAGACCCAGTACTTC
TRBJ2-7 | NA | TRBV19 | TRBD2 | CASRRSGTSGREQYF | TGTGCCAGTAGAAGGAGTGGGACTAGCGGGAGGGAGCAGTACTTC
TRBJ2-7 | NA | TRBV19 | NA | CASSNPFSWYEQYF | TGTGCCAGTAGTAACCCCTTCTCGTGGTACGAGCAGTACTTC
TRBJ2-1 | NA | TRBV10-2 | NA | CASSWGAAYNEQFF | TGCGCCAGCTCGTGGGGGGCGGCTTACAATGAGCAGTTCTTC
TRBJ2-6 | NA | TRBV19 | NA | CASSGRRTGANVLTF | TGTGCCAGCTCCGGCCGGCGGACTGGGGCCAACGTCCTGACTTTC
TRBJ2-3 | NA | TRBV5-1 | TRBD1 | CASSSDRYTDTQYF | TGCGCCAGCAGTTCGGACAGGTACACAGATACGCAGTATTTT
TRBJ2-7 | few | TRBV7-9 | NA | CASSGSGSPRSYEQYF | TGTGCCAGCAGCGGCTCCGGGTCCCCAAGGTCCTACGAGCAGTACTTC
TRBJ2-1 | NA | TRBV11-2 | NA | CASSSIWGQFF | TGTGCCAGCAGCTCAATTTGGGGGCAGTTCTTC
TRBJ2-2 | NA | TRBV6-1 | TRBD1 | CASSALRGRRDGELFF | TGTGCCAGCAGTGCCCTCAGGGGGCGGCGTGACGGGGAGCTGTTTTTT
TRBJ1-5 | NA | TRBV19 | TRBD1 | CASSFDRGGNQPQHF | TGTGCCAGTAGTTTCGACAGGGGTGGCAATCAGCCCCAGCATTTT
TRBJ1-1 | NA | TRBV5-5 | NA | CASSLSHLRTDGSEAFF | TGTGCCAGCAGCCTCTCCCATTTGCGGACAGACGGCTCGGAAGCTTTCTTT
TRBJ2-6 | NA | TRBV6-1 | TRBD2 | CASSELGGRGANVLTF | TGTGCCAGCAGTGAACTGGGCGGGAGAGGGGCCAACGTCCTGACTTTC
TRBJ1-4 | NA | TRBV28 | NA | CASSFPSTGPATNEKLFF | TGTGCCAGCAGTTTCCCATCGACAGGCCCTGCAACTAATGAAAAACTGTTTTTT